The 30 T cell receptor beta chains given below trace back to one sample, sequenced in a study of naive and memory T cell subsets. For blood and skin samples, reverse transcription used TCR alpha and beta constant primers. TCRdb reprocessed the UMI-ligation and nested PCR reads with MiXCR, giving one entry per CDR3 protein. Of under 20,000 distinct CDR3 sequences listed, 8.5% to 10% are singletons. Documented treatment: skin biopsy from PPD injection site in Mantoux-positive individual. Cells were not sorted; total RNA input targeted about 1 to 1000 ng. The specimen comprised skin, sampled from a tuberculin skin test site. The receptors here all came from an adult in good health.

The chain couples TRBV19 to TRBJ2-7; TRBD1 agrees at 8 bases. CDR1 is LNHDA and CDR2 is SQIVND in the germline V gene (reference sequence). V was clipped by 1 base and J by 7 bases; unmatched bases: 3. This CDR3 is 13 amino acids long. The chain's CDR3 is CASSIADRGEQYF. CDR3 sequence (DNA): TGTGCCAGTAGTATAGCAGACAGGGGTGAGCAGTACTTC.

This clonotype ranks as medium-sized. A read error may account for a junction end that differs from germline. The chain joins TRBV7-2 to TRBJ2-1, with 9 bases that match TRBD2. CDR1 and CDR2 from the germline V gene are SGHTA and FQGNSA. CDR3 length equals 14 residues. CDR3 residues: CASSLAQGGRGSVF. The DNA of the CDR3 is TGTGCCAGCAGCTTAGCGCAGGGCGGGAGGGGCTCCGTCTTC. The full variable domain, its missing parts supplied by reference TRBV7-2 and TRBJ2-1, is GAGVSQSPSNKVTEKGKDVELRCDPISGHTALYWYRQSLGQGLEFLIYFQGNSAPDKSGLPSDRFSAERTGGSVSTLTIQRTQQEDSAVYLCASSLAQGGRGSVFGPGTRLTVL.

This clonotype was picked up many times. The chain combines TRBV5-1 with TRBJ2-5, with TRBD2 as a possible D gene (5 bases). The CDR3 runs to 13 residues. With 2 bases removed from V and 5 bases from J, the gap between germline ends came to 10 bases. Looked up from germline, CDR1 is SGHRS and CDR2 is YFSETQ. The CDR3 bases are TGCGCCAGCAGCTTAAGCGGCAAGGAGACCCAGTACTTC. Amino acids: CASSLSGKETQYF.

At least ten counts were recorded for this clonotype. DNA for the CDR3: TGTGCCAGCAGCGTAGGTTGGGGGCCCTACAATGAGCAGTTCTTC. Translation gives CASSVGWGPYNEQFF. The chain is built from TRBV9 and TRBJ2-1, with a possible D match to TRBD1 (6 bases). CDR1 is SGDLS, CDR2 YYNGEE, per germline. This CDR3 contains 15 residues. V lost 0 bases, J lost 2 bases, and 9 bases lay in between.

The chain is built from TRBV20-1 and TRBJ1-2; D may be TRBD1 (6 bases). CDR3 length: 15 amino acids. Germline assignment: CDR1 DFQATT and CDR2 SNEGSKA (reference sequence). V lost 6 bases, J lost 4 bases, and 21 bases lay in between. The CDR3 loop is CSATRQEVVAYGYTF. The CDR3 nucleotides read TGCAGTGCCACTCGACAGGAGGTCGTTGCCTATGGCTACACCTTC.

This clonotype was seen a few times. V gene TRBV5-6 combines with J gene TRBJ1-1; D unresolved. Germline V gene sequence: CDR1 SGHDT, CDR2 YYEEEE. The V end lost 2 bases, the J end lost 9 bases, and 11 bases lay between the germline ends. The CDR3 extends over 12 amino acids. This chain's CDR3 is CASSFGQSKAFF. The CDR3 DNA reads as TGTGCCAGCAGCTTTGGGCAGTCGAAAGCTTTCTTT.

This clonotype was recorded many times. This chain connects TRBV5-1 to TRBJ2-7; 8 bases are shared with TRBD1. V gave up 3 bases and J gave up 2 bases; unmatched junction bases: 4. Germline V CDR1 and CDR2: SGHRS, YFSETQ. The CDR3 sequence is 14 residues long. CDR3 DNA sequence: TGCGCCAGCAGCTCTACAGGGGGTACCTACGAGCAGTACTTC. It yields the protein CASSSTGGTYEQYF.

The table lists this clonotype with many counts. The J gene is TRBJ2-3, the V gene TRBV5-1, with D possibly TRBD1 on 8 matching bases. CDR3 length: 17 amino acids. Germline values: CDR1 SGHRS, CDR2 YFSETQ. Trimming pared 3 bases from V and 6 bases from J, leaving 23 bases between. This CDR3 reads CASSSEYTGGVWDTQYF. The CDR3 coding sequence is TGCGCCAGCAGCTCAGAATACACAGGGGGGGTTTGGGATACGCAGTATTTT.

This chain uses TRBV7-8 with TRBJ2-1; 10 bases match TRBD2. Looked up from germline, CDR1 is SGHVS and CDR2 is FQNEAQ. The length of the CDR3 is 18 residues. The V and J ends lost 3 bases and 3 bases, in that order; junction bases with no gene match: 11. The CDR3 loop reads CASSLDPLAGGFYNEQFF. The CDR3, as DNA: TGTGCCAGCAGCTTGGACCCCTTAGCGGGAGGATTCTACAATGAGCAGTTCTTC.

This clonotype was seen a handful of times. The chain is built from TRBV18 and TRBJ1-5; no clear D gene. CDR3 size: 15 residues. Germline V gene data show CDR1 as KGHSH and CDR2 as LQKENI. V gave up 6 bases and J gave up 2 bases, with 14 bases separating them. In nucleotides, the CDR3 is TGTGCCAGCTCCGCCGGGCCCGGCCGCAATCAGCCCCAGCATTTT. Translation: CASSAGPGRNQPQHF.

This clonotype was seen many times. The chain couples TRBV6-2 or TRBV6-3 to TRBJ2-1, with TRBD2 matching over 9 bases. The CDR3 runs 15 residues. Trimming cost V 2 bases and J 7 bases; bases outside gene matches: 6. Per the germline V gene, CDR1 is MNHEY and CDR2 is SVGEGT. The CDR3 here is CASSYGSGSGNEQFF. CDR3 nucleotide sequence: TGTGCCAGCAGTTACGGTAGCGGGAGTGGGAATGAGCAGTTCTTC.

This clonotype has ten or more counts. The V and J genes are TRBV20-1 and TRBJ2-3, with TRBD1 identical over 7 bases. The CDR3 extends over 12 amino acids. V lost 5 bases and J lost 4; bases outside the gene matches: 3. From germline, CDR1 is DFQATT and CDR2 SNEGSKA (reference sequence). For the CDR3, the DNA is TGCAGTGCTCGACAGGGTGCAGATACGCAGTATTTT. It specifies CSARQGADTQYF.

The V gene is TRBV10-3, the J gene TRBJ1-1; D possibly corresponds to TRBD1 (6 bases). Deletions cut 3 bases from V and 2 bases from J, with 13 bases between. Per germline, CDR1 ENHRY and CDR2 SYGVKD. The CDR3 extends over 15 amino acids. CDR3 amino acids: CAISEPGQPNTEAFF. The DNA for the CDR3 is TGTGCCATCAGTGAACCCGGACAGCCCAACACTGAAGCTTTCTTT.

The rearrangement uses TRBV11-2 and TRBJ2-2, with D possibly being TRBD2 (6 bases). The CDR3 contains 13 residues. Looked up from germline, CDR1 is SGHAT and CDR2 is FQNNGV. V lost 6 bases and J lost 4, with 9 bases in between. The CDR3 nucleotides are TGTGCCAGCAGTTTCGGGGGCACCGGGGAGCTGTTTTTT. This translates into CASSFGGTGELFF.

This clonotype was detected many times. The rearrangement uses TRBV7-9 and TRBJ1-1, with D possibly matching TRBD1 (5 bases). The length of the CDR3 is 16 residues. CDR1 is SEHNR and CDR2 is FQNEAQ in the germline V gene (reference sequence). V lost 3 bases, J lost 3 bases, and 17 bases lay in between. CDR3 coding DNA: TGTGCCAGCAGCTTCTCTTGGGGGTTTACGGACACTGAAGCTTTCTTT. Protein sequence: CASSFSWGFTDTEAFF.

The sample holds a few counts of this clonotype. The chain couples TRBV2 to TRBJ1-1; D unresolved. Trimming took off 3 bases at V and 2 bases at J, with 7 bases between the two ends. Germline CDR1 reads SNHLY; CDR2 reads FYNNEI. This CDR3 spans 13 amino acids. CDR3 sequence: CASSDERNTEAFF. DNA for the CDR3: TGTGCCAGCAGTGACGAGCGAAACACTGAAGCTTTCTTT.

In this sample, this clonotype turned up many times. This chain joins TRBV5-8 and TRBJ1-5; D not resolved. Trimming took off 2 bases at V and 1 base at J, with 10 bases between the two ends. The germline CDR1 and CDR2 sequences are SGHTS and YDEGEE. This CDR3 has 15 residues. The CDR3 nucleotides are TGTGCCAGCAGCTTTGCTTCAAGCAGCAATCAGCCCCAGCATTTT. This gives the protein CASSFASSSNQPQHF. Using reference TRBV5-8 and TRBJ1-5 for the parts outside the CDR3, the full variable domain is EAGVTQSPTHLIKTRGQQATLRCSPISGHTSVYWYQQALGLGLQFLLWYDEGEERNRGNFPPRFSGRQFPNYSSELNVNALELEDSALYLCASSFASSSNQPQHFGDGTRLSIL.

This sequence joins TRBV25-1 and TRBJ2-7; tentatively, D is TRBD1 or TRBD2 (7 bases each). The CDR3 has 16 residues. The V and J ends lost 2 bases and 2 bases respectively, with 16 bases between them. Germline V gene sequence: CDR1 MGHDK, CDR2 SYGVNS. This CDR3 is CASSELQGGSAYEQYF. In nucleotides, the CDR3 is TGTGCCAGCAGTGAACTCCAGGGGGGGAGTGCCTACGAGCAGTACTTC.

This chain connects TRBV5-4 to TRBJ2-1; 10 bases fit TRBD1. Germline-derived CDR1 and CDR2 are SGHNT and YYREEE (reference sequence). CDR3 length equals 15 residues. After removal of 4 bases from V and 7 bases from J, the junction contained 8 bases not matched to a gene. The CDR3 sequence: CASSIGQGEWNEQFF. CDR3 nucleotide sequence: TGTGCCAGCAGCATCGGACAGGGGGAGTGGAATGAGCAGTTCTTC.

This clonotype occurred many times. The CDR3 bases are TGTGCCAGCGAGGGGTGGGGGTCGTTCTATGGCTACACCTTC. Protein: CASEGWGSFYGYTF. This chain connects TRBV7-2 to TRBJ1-2; D is possibly TRBD1 (5 bases). The CDR3 totals 14 residues. The germline CDR1 and CDR2 sequences are SGHTA and FQGNSA. The germline V and J ends were trimmed by 8 bases and 4 bases, with 17 bases remaining between them.

This clonotype was observed once. The chain combines TRBV5-1 with TRBJ2-1, with D uncertain. CDR1 SGHRS and CDR2 YFSETQ come from the germline V gene. This CDR3 is 16 amino acids long. The ends were cut back, 0 bases at V and 3 bases at J, with 13 bases in the middle. Here the CDR3 reads CASSLGPEGIYNEQFF. CDR3 bases: TGCGCCAGCAGCTTGGGGCCGGAAGGTATCTACAATGAGCAGTTCTTC.

This clonotype has just a few counts. The chain couples TRBV4-1 to TRBJ1-1; no reliable D call. With 0 bases removed from V and 10 bases from J, the gap between germline ends came to 9 bases. The CDR3 has 12 residues. The germline V gene has CDR1 MGHRA and CDR2 YSYEKL. The CDR3 DNA reads TGCGCCAGCAGCCAAGATAGGTTAACAGCTTTCTTT. It yields the protein CASSQDRLTAFF.

This clonotype was found many times. V and J are TRBV29-1 and TRBJ1-2; a possible D gene is TRBD1 (5 bases). The CDR3 is 12 residues long. V was shortened by 7 bases and J by 1 base, with 10 bases between the two germline ends. Germline V gene lookup returns CDR1 SQVTM and CDR2 ANQGSEA. The CDR3 DNA is TGCAGCGGGGGGGGAAATAACTATGGCTACACCTTC. It translates to CSGGGNNYGYTF.

This clonotype was recorded a few times. The CDR3 sequence is CATSRAGQRNSPLHF. The CDR3 nucleotides are TGTGCCACCAGCAGAGCCGGACAGAGAAATTCACCCCTCCACTTT. V usage is TRBV15 and J usage is TRBJ1-6; TRBD1 might be the D (6 bases). This CDR3 contains 15 residues. V was trimmed by 1 base and J by 7 bases, leaving 11 bases between them. Germline V gene sequence: CDR1 LNHNV, CDR2 YYDKDF (reference sequence).

The chain joins TRBV9 to TRBJ2-2; maybe TRBD2 (6 bases). The germline V gene has CDR1 SGDLS and CDR2 YYNGEE. This CDR3 has 15 residues. Trimming stripped 3 bases from V and 4 bases from J, with 13 bases between. CDR3 nucleotides: TGTGCCAGCAGCGGGGGAGGATCGGGCACCGGGGAGCTGTTTTTT. Translation gives CASSGGGSGTGELFF.

This clonotype was detected many times. The genes are TRBV9 and TRBJ2-3; 9 nucleotides align to TRBD2. The CDR3 extends over 16 amino acids. Germline CDR1 is SGDLS and CDR2 is YYNGEE. With V trimmed by 4 bases and J by 6 bases, 12 bases remained unmatched. Written as DNA, the CDR3 is TGTGCCAGCAGCACCCAACTAGCGGGCCCGAGGGATACGCAGTATTTT. Translated: CASSTQLAGPRDTQYF. Based on the CDR3 plus reference TRBV9 and TRBJ2-3, the full variable domain is DSGVTQTPKHLITATGQRVTLRCSPRSGDLSVYWYQQSLDQGLQFLIQYYNGEERAKGNILERFSAQQFPDLHSELNLSSLELGDSALYFCASSTQLAGPRDTQYFGPGTRLTVL.

This clonotype was detected a few times. The chain links TRBV28 to TRBJ1-5; no firm D call. Trimming pared 2 bases from V and 6 bases from J, leaving 14 bases between. The CDR3 has 15 amino acids. Per germline, CDR1 MDHEN and CDR2 SYDVKM. The CDR3 sequence: CASSLNPKGVQPQHF. In nucleotides, the CDR3 is TGTGCCAGCAGTTTAAACCCTAAGGGAGTTCAGCCCCAGCATTTT.

This clonotype was picked up many times. The chain combines TRBV6-5 with TRBJ2-3; D is uncertain. Germline CDR1 MNHEY, CDR2 SVGAGI. The CDR3 totals 16 residues. The germline V and J ends were trimmed by 2 bases and 0 bases, with 12 bases remaining between them. The CDR3 spells CASSYALTASTDTQYF. In DNA, the CDR3 is TGTGCCAGCAGTTACGCATTGACTGCTAGCACAGATACGCAGTATTTT.

Only a few counts were recorded for this clonotype. The CDR3 DNA reads as TGCAGCGTTTACCTAGCGGGAAGCCCCGACGAGCAGTACTTC. It encodes CSVYLAGSPDEQYF. The chain links TRBV29-1 to TRBJ2-7, with 9 nucleotides matching TRBD2. CDR1 and CDR2 from the germline V gene are SQVTM and ANQGSEA. The CDR3 totals 14 residues. With V trimmed by 5 bases and J by 5 bases, 10 bases remained unmatched.

Notes on this clonotype: It may be a read error: a sequence one base away is much more abundant. The chain combines TRBV12-3 or TRBV12-4 with TRBJ2-1, with D possibly matching TRBD1 (5 bases). The CDR3 is made up of 15 amino acids. Between the trimmed V and J ends, which lost 2 bases and 5 bases, there was a span of 13 bases. The CDR3 region is CASSLSGHSNNEQFF. The CDR3, as DNA: TGTGCCAGCAGTTTATCCGGACACAGCAACAATGAGCAGTTCTTC.